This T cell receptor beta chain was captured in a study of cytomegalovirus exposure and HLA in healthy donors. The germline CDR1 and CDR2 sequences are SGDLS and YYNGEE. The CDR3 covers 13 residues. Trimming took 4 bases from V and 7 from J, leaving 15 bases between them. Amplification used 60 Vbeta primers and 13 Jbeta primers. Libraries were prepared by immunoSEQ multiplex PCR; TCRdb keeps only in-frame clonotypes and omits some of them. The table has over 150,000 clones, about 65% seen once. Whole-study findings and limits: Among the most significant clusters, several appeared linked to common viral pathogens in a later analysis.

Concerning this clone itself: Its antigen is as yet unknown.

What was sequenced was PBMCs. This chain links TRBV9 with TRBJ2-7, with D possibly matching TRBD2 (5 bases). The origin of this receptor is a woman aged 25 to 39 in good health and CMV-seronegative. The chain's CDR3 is CASSFGPTGEQYF. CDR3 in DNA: TGTGCCAGCAGCTTCGGACCCACGGGGGAGCAGTACTTC.